The TCR beta chain described here comes from a study of T cell responses to AZD1222 COVID-19 vaccine. Study observations and caveats: Just a handful of AZD1222 recipients were seropositive at baseline. Two AZD1222 administrations were followed by greater Spike-specific TCR breadth and depth. Mapped onto spike, vaccine-associated CD4 TCRs spanned it and were dominant at 160-218 and 743-854.

The CDR3 loop spans 15 amino acids. Germline CDR1 and CDR2: GTSNPN and SVGIG (reference sequence). V was cut by 0 bases and J by 0 bases, with 10 bases left in between. The table came from immunoSEQ multiplex PCR; TCRdb's copy has only in-frame clones and leaves some out. The table shows tens of thousands of clones, with approximately 90% occurring only once. This clone was seen just once. Its antigen is as yet unknown. This specimen consisted of peripheral blood, obtained on day 0 of AZD1222 vaccination. The chain uses TRBV30 and TRBJ2-3, with D perhaps TRBD2 (5 bases). This clonotype was sampled from an adult in good health. CDR3: CAWSVLGISTDTQYF. The CDR3, as DNA: TGTGCCTGGAGTGTACTCGGGATTAGCACAGATACGCAGTATTTT. The full variable domain, its missing parts supplied by reference TRBV30 and TRBJ2-3, is SQTIHQWPATLVQPVGSPLSLECTVEGTSNPNLYWYRQAAGRGLQLLFYSVGIGQISSEVPQNLSASRPQDRQFILSSKKLLLSDSGFYLCAWSVLGISTDTQYFGPGTRLTVL.